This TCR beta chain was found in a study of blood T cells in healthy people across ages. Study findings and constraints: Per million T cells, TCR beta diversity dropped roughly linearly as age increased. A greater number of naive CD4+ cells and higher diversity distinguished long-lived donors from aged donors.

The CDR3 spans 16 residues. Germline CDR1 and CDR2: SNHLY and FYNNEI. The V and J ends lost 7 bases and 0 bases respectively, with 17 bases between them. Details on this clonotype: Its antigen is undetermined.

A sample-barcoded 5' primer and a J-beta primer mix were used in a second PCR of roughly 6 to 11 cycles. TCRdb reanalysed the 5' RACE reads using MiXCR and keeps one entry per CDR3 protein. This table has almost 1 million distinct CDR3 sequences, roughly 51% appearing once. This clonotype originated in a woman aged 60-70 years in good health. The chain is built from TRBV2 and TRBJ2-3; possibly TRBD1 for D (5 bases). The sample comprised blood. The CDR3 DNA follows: TGTGCCAGCATAGGGGCGGATGCTGCTAGCACAGATACGCAGTATTTT. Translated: CASIGADAASTDTQYF.